This T cell receptor beta chain was captured in a study of shared clonotypes between healthy human individuals. Splitting of each subset's genomic DNA was done evenly across several immunoSEQ plates. Per the original methods: ImmunoSEQ sequences covered only the junction and lacked quality scores; filtering therefore differed. Produced via immunoSEQ multiplex PCR; TCRdb's table is partial and in-frame only. V and J calls and clone size are those listed in that table; D and trimming were worked out from the DNA. The table records approximately 2,300,000 clones, 85% to 95% of them present only once. Trimming stripped 2 bases from V and 0 bases from J, with 9 bases between. Per the germline V gene, CDR1 is MNHEY and CDR2 is SMNVEV (reference sequence). The CDR3 is made up of 15 amino acids. Splitting of CD4+ cells produced CD45RA+ naive and CD45RA-negative memory subsets.

This chain links TRBV27 with TRBJ2-3; D gene ambiguous. The sample comprised naive CD4+ T cells from PBMCs. Subset reported: CD45RA+ positively selected. The source of this sequence is a man aged 18-30 years in good health. Some clones in this sample may be carry-over from other donors' samples. CDR3 residues: CASSLRSPSTDTQYF. The CDR3 region has the DNA TGTGCCAGCAGTTTAAGGAGCCCTAGCACAGATACGCAGTATTTT.